Below are 4 T cell receptor beta chains sequenced from a single sample in a study of siplizumab effects on memory and regulatory T cells. Sequenced by immunoSEQ multiplex PCR; TCRdb stores in-frame clones only, minus some. The profile covers about 110,000 clones, with just over 90% appearing a single time and 0.65% to 0.9% taken by the ten largest. Sequenced material: Tregs sorted from blood. These receptors all stem from a human donor in good health.

The J gene is TRBJ2-2, the V gene TRBV9, with D hard to call. Germline-derived CDR1 and CDR2 are SGDLS and YYNGEE. The CDR3 is 13 residues long. V lost 0 bases and J lost 6, with 6 bases in between. The CDR3 DNA reads as TGTGCCAGCAGCGTAGATAGTCCCGGGGAGCTGTTTTTT. This sequence encodes CASSVDSPGELFF.

This chain uses TRBV7-2 with TRBJ2-5, with no clear D. Trimming removed 1 base at V and 4 bases at J, with 4 bases between. This CDR3 spans 12 amino acids. The V gene's germline CDR1 is SGHTA and CDR2 FQGNSA. The CDR3 DNA sequence: TGTGCCAGCAGCTTAGTGGCAGAGACCCAGTACTTC. Protein sequence: CASSLVAETQYF.

The chain links TRBV10-2 to TRBJ2-1; 12 bases map to TRBD2. Looked up from germline, CDR1 is WSHSY and CDR2 is SAAADI. The CDR3 sequence is 16 residues long. The ends lost 2 bases at V and 7 bases at J; junction bases unmatched: 6. The CDR3 sequence: CASSERRLAGANEQFF. Here the CDR3 DNA reads TGCGCCAGCAGTGAGCGGAGACTAGCGGGAGCAAATGAGCAGTTCTTC.

The chain combines TRBV6-4 with TRBJ2-1; D unclear. Germline lookup yields CDR1 MRHNA and CDR2 SNTAGT. Trimming shortened V by 5 bases and J by 5 bases, and 13 bases separated the two germline ends. The CDR3 extends over 14 amino acids. CDR3 DNA: TGTGCCAGCAGTAAGGATCGCGTGAACAATGAGCAGTTCTTC. The encoded protein is CASSKDRVNNEQFF.